Listed here is a single TCR beta chain. Its cognate antigen is unknown. A history of autoimmune disease or systemic immunosuppression excluded patients. This entry belongs to a study of OX40 agonist ivuxolimab in advanced cancers. Overall study context: Patients received the agonistic anti-OX40 (CD134) antibody ivuxolimab.

General study points: CD8+ T cells (on average) carried more expanded clones than CD4+ T cells.

Trimming removed 7 bases from V and 1 base from J, with 10 bases in between. Germline V gene data show CDR1 as MNHEY and CDR2 as SMNVEV (reference sequence). The CDR3 is made up of 13 amino acids. The protocol was immunoSEQ multiplex PCR, while the TCRdb copy is restricted to in-frame clones and leaves out a portion. In the table there are some 87,000 clones, 90% of which are singletons. This clonotype was obtained from an adult with an advanced solid tumor such as melanoma, head and neck, liver or kidney cancer. The sequences come from CD4+ or CD8+ T cells sorted from blood, collected in a trial of the OX40 agonist ivuxolimab. The chain uses TRBV27 and TRBJ1-1, with D uncertain. The CDR3 region has the DNA TGTGCCAGCATGAGACGGCAGAACACTGAAGCTTTCTTT. Residues: CASMRRQNTEAFF.